These 24 T cell receptor beta chains share one sample of origin, sequenced in a study of cytomegalovirus exposure and HLA in healthy donors. Sequenced by immunoSEQ multiplex PCR; TCRdb stores in-frame clones only, minus some. The repertoire holds about 110,000 clones, with around 85% as singletons. The sample consisted of PBMCs. Receptor source: a woman aged 18-29 years in good health and CMV-seronegative.

The genes are TRBV27 and TRBJ1-6; a weak D match, TRBD1 (6 bases). V gave up 5 bases and J gave up 8 bases, with 13 bases separating them. Germline CDR1 and CDR2: MNHEY and SMNVEV (reference sequence). This CDR3 region has 14 residues. The CDR3 DNA reads TGTGCCAGCAGTCCGGACAGTCCTTATTCACCCCTCCACTTT. Amino acids: CASSPDSPYSPLHF.

The gene calls are TRBV27 and TRBJ2-2; D possibly corresponds to TRBD2 (5 bases). Germline CDR1 reads MNHEY; CDR2 reads SMNVEV (reference sequence). The CDR3 extends over 15 amino acids. V dropped 1 base and J dropped 4 bases, with 10 bases sitting between them. CDR3 region: CASSLYPGTTGELFF. As DNA, the CDR3 is TGTGCCAGCAGTTTATACCCGGGAACCACCGGGGAGCTGTTTTTT.

This clone came up once. The chain recombines TRBV2 with TRBJ1-1; no reliable D call. V dropped 4 bases and J dropped 6 bases, with 3 bases sitting between them. Germline-derived CDR1 and CDR2 are SNHLY and FYNNEI. This CDR3 contains 10 residues. As DNA, the CDR3 is TGTGCCAGCAGTGCCTCTGAAGCTTTCTTT. Its translation is CASSASEAFF.

This clone was observed once. The V and J genes are TRBV4-1 and TRBJ2-3; no reliable D call. The CDR3 runs 15 residues. Germline V lookup: CDR1 MGHRA, CDR2 YSYEKL. The V end lost 0 bases, the J end lost 2 bases, and 9 bases lay between the germline ends. The DNA for the CDR3 is TGCGCCAGCAGCCAAGAAGCTCCGATCACAGATACGCAGTATTTT. It yields the protein CASSQEAPITDTQYF.

The chain employs TRBV13 and TRBJ2-1; 13 bases are a match to TRBD2. With 10 bases clipped from V and 9 bases from J, the junction kept 6 bases outside the gene matches. The CDR3 length is 13 residues. Germline-derived CDR1 and CDR2 are PRHDT and FYEKMQ (reference sequence). The CDR3 spells CATTSGGVGEQFF. CDR3 bases: TGTGCCACAACTAGCGGGGGGGTGGGTGAGCAGTTCTTC.

The rearrangement joins TRBV18 to TRBJ2-2; TRBD2 matches at 7 bases. From germline, CDR1 is KGHSH and CDR2 LQKENI. The V gene end was trimmed by 5 bases and the J gene end by 6 bases; junction bases not matched to a gene: 6. The CDR3 has 14 residues. The CDR3 bases are TGTGCCAGCTCAACACGACGGGGGGCCGGGGAGCTGTTTTTT. It yields the protein CASSTRRGAGELFF.

V is TRBV4-1 and J is TRBJ1-5; no clear D. The CDR3 extends over 15 amino acids. Germline CDR1 is MGHRA and CDR2 is YSYEKL. V lost 5 bases, J lost 2 bases, and 13 bases lay in between. The CDR3 sequence: CASSAGESGNQPQHF. CDR3 bases: TGCGCCAGCAGCGCCGGGGAGTCGGGCAATCAGCCCCAGCATTTT.

The chain has TRBV5-4 and TRBJ2-6; the D gene is possibly TRBD2 (5 bases). The CDR3 loop spans 16 amino acids. CDR1 and CDR2 from the germline V gene are SGHNT and YYREEE (reference sequence). The V gene lost 4 bases and the J gene lost 0 bases, with 11 bases spanning the gap. The CDR3, as DNA: TGTGCCAGCAGCAAGACGGCGGGCTCTGGGGCCAACGTCCTGACTTTC. This codes for CASSKTAGSGANVLTF.

The genes are TRBV6-5 and TRBJ2-1; tentative D call: TRBD2 (7 bases). Germline CDR1 reads MNHEY; CDR2 reads SVGAGI. CDR3 length: 15 amino acids. Trimming took off 5 bases at V and 9 bases at J, with 20 bases between the two ends. This CDR3 reads CASSPYAGALIEQFF. The CDR3 nucleotides are TGTGCCAGCAGTCCCTATGCGGGGGCCTTGATTGAGCAGTTCTTC.

The chain joins TRBV6-5 to TRBJ2-3; D may be TRBD1 (6 bases). The germline gives CDR1 MNHEY, CDR2 SVGAGI. The CDR3 has 14 amino acids. The V and J ends lost 11 bases and 6 bases respectively, with 21 bases between them. In DNA, the CDR3 is TGTGCCGCCAGCATCGGGACACTAGGGGATACGCAGTATTTT. Encoded protein: CAASIGTLGDTQYF.

The CDR3 coding sequence is TGTGCCAGCAGTTTATCTAGGGGCAGCTGGGAGACCCAGTACTTC. The encoded protein is CASSLSRGSWETQYF. The chain links TRBV28 to TRBJ2-5, with D possibly TRBD1 on 5 matching bases. V was shortened by 1 base and J by 5 bases, with 14 bases between the two germline ends. This CDR3 comprises 15 residues. Per germline, CDR1 MDHEN and CDR2 SYDVKM. Drawing the rest from reference TRBV28 and TRBJ2-5, the complete variable domain is DVKVTQSSRYLVKRTGEKVFLECVQDMDHENMFWYRQDPGLGLRLIYFSYDVKMKEKGDIPEGYSVSREKKERFSLILESASTNQTSMYLCASSLSRGSWETQYFGPGTRLLVL.

The chain links TRBV7-6 to TRBJ2-7; 7 bases are a match to TRBD1. The CDR3 is 14 amino acids. After removal of 6 bases from V and 0 bases from J, the junction contained 5 bases not matched to a gene. CDR1 and CDR2 (germline): SGHVS, FNYEAQ. CDR3 region: CASRQGSSSYEQYF. The CDR3 coding sequence is TGTGCCAGCAGACAGGGGTCGAGCTCCTACGAGCAGTACTTC.

This clone was counted between two and nine times. This rearrangement joins TRBV29-1 to TRBJ2-7; perhaps TRBD1 as D (6 bases). Germline V gene sequence: CDR1 SQVTM, CDR2 ANQGSEA. The CDR3 contains 13 residues. V dropped 1 base and J dropped 9 bases, with 16 bases sitting between them. Written as DNA, the CDR3 is TGCAGCGTTGAAGCTATACAGGGTACTGGGCAGTACTTC. Translating gives CSVEAIQGTGQYF.

On this clone itself: A much larger clone is a single base away; this may be a read error. V usage is TRBV6-1 and J usage is TRBJ1-2, with a tentative D call TRBD1 (5 bases). Germline CDR1 reads MNHNS; CDR2 reads SASEGT. CDR3 length equals 13 residues. The CDR3 coding sequence is TGTGCCAGCAGTGCGACAGAGACCTATGGCCACACCTTC. The encoded protein is CASSATETYGHTF.

Here the CDR3 reads CASSEGSSSNTGELFF. Here the CDR3 DNA reads TGTGCCAGCAGCGAGGGATCGTCGTCGAACACCGGGGAGCTGTTTTTT. This sequence joins TRBV7-3 and TRBJ2-2; D possibly corresponds to TRBD2 (5 bases). Trimming cost V 5 bases and J 0 bases, with 13 bases left between them. The germline CDR1 and CDR2 sequences are SGHTA and FQGTGA. The CDR3 has 16 amino acids.

V gene TRBV27 combines with J gene TRBJ1-2; D gene uncertain. CDR1 is MNHEY and CDR2 is SMNVEV in the germline V gene (reference sequence). V lost 6 bases and J 10 bases, leaving 27 bases between the germline ends. The CDR3 consists of 16 residues. The CDR3 is CASSPRPHHQAYLYTF. CDR3 DNA: TGTGCCAGCAGCCCCCGCCCTCATCACCAGGCCTATCTCTACACCTTC.

The J gene is TRBJ1-2, the V gene TRBV27; D gene ambiguous. The CDR3 runs to 13 residues. Trimming stripped 6 bases from V and 8 bases from J, with 16 bases between. Germline CDR1 reads MNHEY; CDR2 reads SMNVEV (reference sequence). CDR3 sequence: CASRPIESQGYTF. CDR3 in DNA: TGTGCCAGCAGGCCGATTGAAAGTCAGGGCTACACCTTC.

The rearrangement uses TRBV28 and TRBJ2-7, with 9 bases that match TRBD1. This CDR3 is 16 amino acids long. Germline assignment: CDR1 MDHEN and CDR2 SYDVKM. Trimming removed 8 bases from V and 5 bases from J; junction bases left unmatched: 16. The CDR3 spells CASDSFVGTGSHEQYF. The CDR3 DNA follows: TGTGCCAGCGATTCCTTCGTAGGGACAGGGTCGCACGAGCAGTACTTC.

DNA for the CDR3: TGTGCCAGCAGCTCAGGACAGGCATTTTTAAGGTCACCCCTCCACTTT. As protein: CASSSGQAFLRSPLHF. The rearrangement joins TRBV7-8 to TRBJ1-6; TRBD1 matches at 7 bases. The CDR3 is made up of 16 amino acids. Losses at the gene ends were 4 bases for V and 10 bases for J; bases not matched to a gene: 13. Looked up from germline, CDR1 is SGHVS and CDR2 is FQNEAQ.

The J gene is TRBJ2-7, the V gene TRBV13, with 11 bases aligning to TRBD2. Per germline, CDR1 PRHDT and CDR2 FYEKMQ (reference sequence). Trimming removed 5 bases from V and 4 bases from J; junction bases left unmatched: 13. The CDR3 is made up of 17 amino acids. The CDR3 reads CASSSQNSGGARYEQYF. Here the CDR3 DNA reads TGTGCCAGCAGCAGTCAAAATAGCGGGGGGGCGAGGTACGAGCAGTACTTC.

The chain's CDR3 is CASSDPGTEYGYTF. CDR3 DNA: TGTGCCAGCAGTGACCCTGGGACAGAGTATGGCTACACCTTC. This chain links TRBV6-1 with TRBJ1-2, with 7 positions matching TRBD1. V shed 3 bases, J shed 5 bases, and the junction held 6 bases outside the gene matches. Germline V gene lookup returns CDR1 MNHNS and CDR2 SASEGT. The CDR3 covers 14 residues.

This clone was counted a few times. The chain is built from TRBV12-5 and TRBJ1-2; possibly TRBD1 for D (6 bases). In germline, CDR1 is LGHNT, CDR2 FRNRAP. Deletions cut 3 bases from V and 4 bases from J, with 15 bases between. The CDR3 is 15 residues long. The CDR3 DNA is TGTGCTAGTGGTTTCAGAACCGGGACAAGCTATGGCTACACCTTC. Translation gives CASGFRTGTSYGYTF.

The chain has TRBV29-1 and TRBJ2-3; weak D call: TRBD1 (6 bases). This CDR3 is built from 14 residues. Germline CDR1 and CDR2: SQVTM and ANQGSEA. V lost 6 bases, J lost 0 bases, and 13 bases lay in between. CDR3 amino acids: CSVRDISSTDTQYF. The CDR3, as DNA: TGCAGCGTCCGGGACATCTCTAGCACAGATACGCAGTATTTT.

The chain uses TRBV30 and TRBJ2-3; TRBD1 agrees at 8 bases. The V gene's germline CDR1 is GTSNPN and CDR2 SVGIG (reference sequence). CDR3 length: 12 amino acids. Losses at the gene ends were 5 bases for V and 5 bases for J; bases not matched to a gene: 3. The CDR3 bases are TGTGCCTGGGACAGGGGACGAGATACGCAGTATTTT. Translated, it gives CAWDRGRDTQYF.